This T cell receptor (beta chain) was captured by sequencing in a study of blood T cell repertoires in COVID-19. As originally analysed: Researchers report that nucleated cell counts were estimated from reference gene primer amplification. Assay: immunoSEQ multiplex PCR; the TCRdb copy retains only in-frame clones and omits some. That table is the source of V, J and clone size, and D and trimming were worked out from the DNA. The sample lists about 270,000 clones, 88% occurring once. This clonotype was obtained from a woman aged 45 to 65 who had recovered from COVID-19. Sequencing input: PBMCs or T cells enriched from blood (not recorded which).

Here the CDR3 DNA reads TGTGCCAGCGAGCGGGAGCGGTCCGAGCAGTACTTC. This translates into CASERERSEQYF. The chain couples TRBV6-6 to TRBJ2-7; 8 bases agree with TRBD2. Germline lookup yields CDR1 MNHNY and CDR2 SVGAGI (reference sequence). With V trimmed by 8 bases and J by 6 bases, 6 bases remained unmatched. The length of the CDR3 is 12 residues.